These T cell receptor beta chains were read from a single sample in a study of cytomegalovirus exposure and HLA in healthy donors. Sequenced by immunoSEQ multiplex PCR; TCRdb stores in-frame clones only, minus some. The sample has about 43,000 clones; about 60% are singletons. Sequencing was done on a sample of PBMCs. The receptors here all came from a human donor in good health. CDR3s include the opening cysteine and the closing phenylalanine or tryptophan. Each record gives: J gene, D gene, V gene, CDR3 protein. D genes are given only for firm matches.

J: TRBJ1-1
D: .
V: TRBV7-2
CDR3: CASSLVRQTTEAFF

J: TRBJ1-2
D: TRBD1
V: TRBV6-5
CDR3: CASRTRDRGRGYTF

J: TRBJ2-5
D: .
V: TRBV5-1
CDR3: CASRPPGEETQYF

J: TRBJ2-1
D: .
V: TRBV28
CDR3: CASSWGRSNEQFF

J: TRBJ2-7
D: TRBD1
V: TRBV15
CDR3: CATSSPDRGVDEQYF

J: TRBJ2-2
D: TRBD2
V: TRBV11-2
CDR3: CASSLSLAANTGELFF

J: TRBJ2-5
D: TRBD1
V: TRBV2
CDR3: CASSQQGQETQYF

J: TRBJ1-4
D: .
V: TRBV15
CDR3: CATSRDLVGVREKLFF

J: TRBJ2-3
D: .
V: TRBV29-1
CDR3: CSARGTPLGADTQYF

J: TRBJ2-1
D: .
V: TRBV11-2
CDR3: CASSPSARGRLNEQFF

J: TRBJ2-7
D: TRBD2
V: TRBV6-5
CDR3: CASSFQLAGGPEQYF

J: TRBJ1-5
D: TRBD1
V: TRBV7-8
CDR3: CASSLAYRGTNQPQHF

J: TRBJ2-5
D: .
V: TRBV14
CDR3: CASSQYRGGQKETQYF

J: TRBJ2-1
D: TRBD2
V: TRBV10-3
CDR3: CAIRPGGLFDNEQFF

J: TRBJ2-1
D: .
V: TRBV6-5
CDR3: CASTDSYNEQFF

J: TRBJ1-6
D: .
V: TRBV5-4
CDR3: CASGTLINSPLHF

J: TRBJ2-2
D: TRBD2
V: TRBV5-1
CDR3: CASSILPSGGAVTGELFF

J: TRBJ2-7
D: .
V: TRBV5-1
CDR3: CASSLGGTGRGVQYF

J: TRBJ2-5
D: TRBD1
V: TRBV9
CDR3: CASSRTGWETQYF

J: TRBJ2-4
D: .
V: TRBV7-2
CDR3: CASRAGSLAKNIQYF

J: TRBJ2-7
D: TRBD2
V: TRBV28
CDR3: CASSLRGVLTYEQYF

J: TRBJ1-1
D: .
V: TRBV13
CDR3: CASSLVGGTEAFF

J: TRBJ2-5
D: .
V: TRBV29-1
CDR3: CSVEDLGHALGTQYF

J: TRBJ2-3
D: TRBD2
V: TRBV7-8
CDR3: CASSLTFGGGPTDTQYF

J: TRBJ1-6
D: TRBD1
V: TRBV18
CDR3: CASSPTTTGFNSPLHF

J: TRBJ1-4
D: TRBD1
V: TRBV4-2
CDR3: CASSLRTGLEKLFF

J: TRBJ1-6
D: TRBD1
V: TRBV28
CDR3: CASSPYLGTGEYSPLHF

J: TRBJ1-6
D: .
V: TRBV7-8
CDR3: CASSPVDSSSYNSPLHF

J: TRBJ1-1
D: TRBD1
V: TRBV18
CDR3: CASSPGTGGRTEAFF

J: TRBJ1-2
D: .
V: TRBV30
CDR3: CAAGGGRGLYGYTF

J: TRBJ2-1
D: .
V: TRBV4-3
CDR3: CASSQERGTYNEQFF

J: TRBJ1-1
D: .
V: TRBV15
CDR3: CATSRAFSTEAFF

J: TRBJ1-5
D: .
V: TRBV28
CDR3: CASTGPNQPQHF

J: TRBJ1-2
D: TRBD1
V: TRBV9
CDR3: CASSALGGAKQGANYGYTF

J: TRBJ1-5
D: .
V: TRBV27
CDR3: CASSTPGGQPQHF

J: TRBJ1-2
D: .
V: TRBV5-4
CDR3: CASSLRELYGYTF

J: TRBJ2-2
D: TRBD1
V: TRBV6-6
CDR3: CASTERTGYTGELFF

J: TRBJ1-1
D: .
V: TRBV7-2
CDR3: CASSFQNMNTEAFF

J: TRBJ2-5
D: TRBD1
V: TRBV7-3
CDR3: CASSRTGGKTQYF

J: TRBJ1-2
D: TRBD1
V: TRBV30
CDR3: CAWRVQGSFLDTF

J: TRBJ2-5
D: TRBD2
V: TRBV10-3
CDR3: CAISGSSGGAQETQYF

J: .
D: .
V: TRBV10-2
CDR3: CASSRDILTYEQYF

J: TRBJ2-7
D: TRBD2
V: TRBV5-1
CDR3: CASSWGLAGTNEQYF

J: TRBJ1-5
D: TRBD1
V: TRBV7-2
CDR3: CASTEQGAYSNQPQHF

J: TRBJ1-1
D: TRBD1
V: TRBV19
CDR3: CASSIAGGTEAFF

J: TRBJ2-1
D: .
V: TRBV30
CDR3: CAWRDTNEQFF

J: TRBJ1-2
D: .
V: TRBV30
CDR3: CAYAGFGYTF

J: TRBJ2-7
D: TRBD2
V: TRBV5-1
CDR3: CASSGSGGSYEQYF

J: TRBJ1-5
D: TRBD1
V: TRBV6-1
CDR3: CASSEASSGTGGNQPQHF

J: TRBJ1-5
D: TRBD1
V: TRBV9
CDR3: CASSVAGGRNQPQHF

J: TRBJ1-4
D: TRBD1
V: TRBV11-2
CDR3: CASSPGTGFEKLFF